Presented here are 13 T cell receptor beta chains from one specimen sequenced in a study of blood T cell repertoires in COVID-19. Profiling relied on immunoSEQ multiplex PCR, and the TCRdb table lists in-frame clones only, not all of them. The top ten hold 10% of the sample, which has about 50,000 clones, 65% to 90% seen once. The specimen was peripheral blood. The receptors derive from a human donor in a cohort sampled during active COVID-19.

There are a few counts of this clone. The rearrangement links TRBV7-2 to TRBJ2-7; perhaps TRBD2 as D (5 bases). V was cut by 5 bases and J by 3 bases, with 11 bases left in between. The CDR3 spans 13 residues. Germline V gene lookup returns CDR1 SGHTA and CDR2 FQGNSA. CDR3 sequence reads: CASSTQEGYEQYF. The CDR3 DNA reads as TGTGCCAGCAGCACACAAGAGGGCTACGAGCAGTACTTC.

The J gene is TRBJ2-7, the V gene TRBV9; 8 bases are shared with TRBD2. The V segment lost 3 bases and the J segment 3 bases; nucleotides outside the gene matches: 8. The length of the CDR3 is 15 residues. Germline CDR1 and CDR2: SGDLS and YYNGEE. The CDR3 DNA is TGTGCCAGCAGCGAGGGACTAGGGCGGGACTACGAGCAGTACTTC. It yields the protein CASSEGLGRDYEQYF.

V usage is TRBV28 and J usage is TRBJ2-3; no firm D call. The CDR3 extends over 11 amino acids. Germline V gene data show CDR1 as MDHEN and CDR2 as SYDVKM. With 5 bases removed from V and 5 bases from J, the gap between germline ends came to 5 bases. This CDR3 reads CASSPLDTQYF. As DNA, the CDR3 is TGTGCCAGCAGTCCCTTAGATACGCAGTATTTT.

The genes are TRBV20-1 and TRBJ2-6; no definite D call. CDR1 and CDR2 from the germline V gene are DFQATT and SNEGSKA (reference sequence). The CDR3 sequence is 11 residues long. CDR3 loop: CSVSGANVLTF. For the CDR3, the DNA is TGCAGCGTCTCTGGGGCCAACGTCCTGACTTTC.

The rearrangement links TRBV9 to TRBJ1-1; 9 positions agree with TRBD1. Looked up from germline, CDR1 is SGDLS and CDR2 is YYNGEE. V lost 3 bases to trimming and J lost 3 bases; unmatched junction nucleotides: 6. The CDR3 totals 15 residues. The CDR3 coding sequence is TGTGCCAGCAGCGCCCAACAGGGGGCGTACACTGAAGCTTTCTTT. Protein: CASSAQQGAYTEAFF.

This clone was observed once. The V call is TRBV25-1, the J call TRBJ1-5; 7 positions match TRBD1. This CDR3 region has 15 residues. Germline trimming cut 3 bases from V and 2 bases from J; bases unmatched to any gene: 4. The germline V gene has CDR1 MGHDK and CDR2 SYGVNS. The CDR3 spells CASSEPGTGNQPQHF. CDR3 coding DNA: TGTGCCAGCAGTGAGCCCGGGACAGGCAATCAGCCCCAGCATTTT.

V and J are TRBV19 and TRBJ2-4; TRBD2 aligns across 8 bases. V was clipped by 1 base and J by 1 base; unmatched bases: 3. CDR1 and CDR2 (germline): LNHDA, SQIVND (reference sequence). This CDR3 is built from 16 residues. Written as DNA, the CDR3 is TGTGCCAGTAGTATAGCAGGACTAGCCGCCAAAAACATTCAGTACTTC. Translation gives CASSIAGLAAKNIQYF.

The chain recombines TRBV3-1 (or the pseudogene TRBV3-2) with TRBJ1-1; D not certain. Trimming removed 1 base from V and 4 bases from J, with 13 bases in between. CDR3 length equals 15 residues. Germline V gene lookup returns CDR1 LGHDT and CDR2 YNNKEL (reference sequence). The CDR3: CASSQVKGSGTEAFF. In nucleotides, the CDR3 is TGTGCCAGCAGCCAAGTGAAGGGCAGCGGCACTGAAGCTTTCTTT.

This chain uses TRBV6-5 with TRBJ2-3, with TRBD1 matching 10 bases. CDR1 MNHEY and CDR2 SVGAGI come from the germline V gene. V gave up 8 bases and J gave up 4 bases; unmatched junction bases: 9. This CDR3 is 15 amino acids long. CDR3 residues: CASHSGTGAPDTQYF. The CDR3 DNA reads TGTGCCAGCCACTCCGGGACAGGGGCGCCAGATACGCAGTATTTT.

The chain is built from TRBV5-1 and TRBJ2-6; possibly TRBD2 for D (7 bases). V was cut by 0 bases and J by 4 bases, with 14 bases left in between. The CDR3 contains 17 residues. CDR1 is SGHRS and CDR2 is YFSETQ in the germline V gene. The CDR3 loop reads CASSLVVGGAGANVLTF. Written as DNA, the CDR3 is TGCGCCAGCAGCTTGGTCGTTGGGGGGGCCGGGGCCAACGTCCTGACTTTC.

This sequence joins TRBV27 and TRBJ2-3; tentative D call: TRBD1 (7 bases). V lost 3 bases and J lost 5, with 12 bases in between. Looked up from germline, CDR1 is MNHEY and CDR2 is SMNVEV (reference sequence). This CDR3 has 14 residues. The CDR3 here is CASSFRGDRDTQYF. CDR3 coding DNA: TGTGCCAGCAGTTTTAGGGGGGACAGAGATACGCAGTATTTT.

This chain links TRBV19 with TRBJ1-5, with TRBD1 identical over 10 bases. This CDR3 has 17 residues. Germline loops: CDR1 LNHDA, CDR2 SQIVND (reference sequence). The junction had 9 bases not matched to a gene; V was cut back by 2 bases and J by 5 bases. The CDR3 bases are TGTGCCAGTAGTATACGGACAGGGGGAGGGAGACATCAGCCCCAGCATTTT. This encodes CASSIRTGGGRHQPQHF.

The chain couples TRBV29-1 to TRBJ2-3, with D maybe TRBD2 (6 bases). CDR1 is SQVTM, CDR2 ANQGSEA, per germline. Trimming took 7 bases from V and 0 from J, leaving 14 bases between them. The CDR3 length is 14 residues. CDR3 amino acids: CSGALATSTDTQYF. As DNA, the CDR3 is TGCAGCGGGGCCCTAGCGACTAGCACAGATACGCAGTATTTT.